The entry below describes one T cell receptor (beta chain). Its specificity is not known. This specimen belongs to a study of T cell responses to AZD1222 COVID-19 vaccine. On the study more broadly: Second doses that came at about 4 or about 12 weeks were put together.

The CDR3 is 15 residues long. V lost 5 bases to trimming and J lost 4 bases; unmatched junction nucleotides: 9. Germline V gene lookup returns CDR1 LNHDA and CDR2 SQIVND (reference sequence). Study conclusions and caveats: Donors in the cohort were predominantly white British and more often female, and clonal diversity was possibly underestimated.

Only in-frame clones appear in the TCRdb table, and some are missing; sequencing was by immunoSEQ multiplex PCR. The sample contains 80,000 to 130,000 clones, approximately 90% of which appear only once. The source material was peripheral blood, sampled on day 0 of AZD1222 vaccination. V gene TRBV19 combines with J gene TRBJ2-5, with 8 bases identical to TRBD1. The TCR comes from an adult in good health. CDR3 coding DNA: TGTGCCAGTAGTGCGGACAGGGCTAATGTAGAGACCCAGTACTTC. Its translation: CASSADRANVETQYF. The full variable domain, rest sourced from reference TRBV19 and TRBJ2-5, is DGGITQSPKYLFRKEGQNVTLSCEQNLNHDAMYWYRQDPGQGLRLIYYSQIVNDFQKGDIAEGYSVSREKKESFPLTVTSAQKNPTAFYLCASSADRANVETQYFGPGTRLLVL.